Listed below are T cell receptor beta chains from one sample, sequenced in a study of cytomegalovirus exposure and HLA in healthy donors. The method was immunoSEQ multiplex PCR; TCRdb's version includes in-frame clones alone and lacks a portion of them. The profile shows tens of thousands of clones, around 78% of them singletons. The sequenced sample consisted of PBMCs. These receptors were taken from a man aged 25-45 years in good health and CMV-seronegative. Both conserved end residues are part of each CDR3. A D gene is named only where the DNA matches it firmly. Clone size appears in some rows only: once, few, many, or a class for an expanded clone.

cdr3_aa,cdr3_nt,clone_size,v_call,j_call,d_call
CASSYSPAGGQNEQFF,TGTGCCAGCAGTTACTCCCCAGCGGGGGGGCAGAATGAGCAGTTCTTC,-,TRBV6-6,TRBJ2-1,TRBD2
CASSPNRQIANYGYTF,TGTGCCAGCAGCCCTAATCGACAGATAGCCAACTATGGCTACACCTTC,-,TRBV5-4,TRBJ1-2,-
CASSQDRFPGQAPDSNQPQHF,TGTGCCAGCAGCCAAGACCGATTCCCGGGACAGGCCCCTGACAGCAATCAGCCCCAGCATTTT,once,TRBV14,TRBJ1-5,TRBD1
CASSLGGQRGSGNTIYF,TGTGCCAGCAGCTTAGGCGGACAGCGAGGTTCTGGAAACACCATATATTTT,-,TRBV7-9,TRBJ1-3,-
CASSSTDRAKNIQYF,TGTGCCAGCAGTTCGACCGACAGGGCCAAAAACATTCAGTACTTC,-,TRBV27,TRBJ2-4,-
CASSDLTGTFSYEQYF,TGTGCCAGCAGTGACCTGACAGGAACGTTCTCCTACGAGCAGTACTTC,-,TRBV25-1,TRBJ2-7,-
CASSFPTVRVSGGRDEQFF,TGTGCCAGCAGTTTCCCCACCGTTCGCGTAAGCGGGGGGCGCGATGAGCAGTTCTTC,-,TRBV28,TRBJ2-1,TRBD2
CASSLFNRGYEKLFF,TGTGCCAGCAGCTTGTTTAACAGGGGGTATGAAAAACTGTTTTTT,-,TRBV7-9,TRBJ1-4,TRBD1
CASRRQGGEELDGYTF,TGTGCCAGCAGAAGACAGGGGGGTGAGGAACTAGATGGCTACACCTTC,once,TRBV27,TRBJ1-2,TRBD1
CASSLSINEKLFF,TGTGCCAGCAGCTTATCCATTAATGAAAAACTGTTTTTT,-,TRBV7-2,TRBJ1-4,-
CASSSLSGTNYNEQFF,TGTGCCAGCAGTTCGCTCTCCGGGACTAACTACAATGAGCAGTTCTTC,-,TRBV28,TRBJ2-1,TRBD2
CASSFSPGHRSSPLHF,TGTGCCAGCAGCTTTTCACCGGGACACCGAAGTTCACCCCTCCACTTT,-,TRBV11-1,TRBJ1-6,-
CAINFGQGMGKQYF,TGTGCCATCAACTTTGGCCAGGGGATGGGAAAGCAGTACTTC,once,TRBV10-3,TRBJ2-7,-
CASSPRARTGARNTEAFF,TGTGCCAGCAGCCCGCGGGCTCGGACAGGGGCGCGGAACACTGAAGCTTTCTTT,-,TRBV11-3,TRBJ1-1,TRBD1
CSVVLGVLGNTIYF,TGCAGCGTTGTTCTGGGAGTATTAGGAAACACCATATATTTT,-,TRBV29-1,TRBJ1-3,-
CASSLDPASDYDYEQYF,TGTGCCAGCAGCTTGGACCCAGCATCGGACTACGATTACGAGCAGTACTTC,once,TRBV5-5,TRBJ2-7,-
CASSLALGTGESSYNEQFF,TGTGCCAGCAGCTTGGCCCTTGGGACAGGGGAAAGCTCCTACAATGAGCAGTTCTTC,-,TRBV5-6,TRBJ2-1,TRBD1
CSSSQEGRHEKLFF,TGTTCCAGCAGCCAGGAGGGGCGCCATGAAAAACTGTTTTTT,-,TRBV7-9,TRBJ1-4,-
CASSLGRGSTGNTIYF,TGTGCCAGCAGCTTAGGGCGGGGTTCTACGGGAAACACCATATATTTT,-,TRBV7-6,TRBJ1-3,-
CSSSLLPLGRDSTNEKLFF,TGTTCCAGCAGCCTCCTCCCCCTGGGTAGGGACTCAACTAATGAAAAACTGTTTTTT,-,TRBV7-9,TRBJ1-4,-